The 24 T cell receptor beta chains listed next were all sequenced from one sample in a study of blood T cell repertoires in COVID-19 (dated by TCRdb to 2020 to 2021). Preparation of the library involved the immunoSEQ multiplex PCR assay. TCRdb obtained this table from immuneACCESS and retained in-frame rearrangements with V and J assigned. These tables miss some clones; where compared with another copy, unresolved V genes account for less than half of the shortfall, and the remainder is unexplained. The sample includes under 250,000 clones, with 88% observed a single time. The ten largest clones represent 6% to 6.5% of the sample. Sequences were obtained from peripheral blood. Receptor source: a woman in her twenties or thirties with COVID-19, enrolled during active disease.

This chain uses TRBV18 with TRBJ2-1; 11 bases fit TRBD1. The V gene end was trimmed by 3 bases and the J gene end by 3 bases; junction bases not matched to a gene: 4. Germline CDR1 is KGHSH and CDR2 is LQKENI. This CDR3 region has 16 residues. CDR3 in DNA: TGTGCCAGCTCACCGACCGGGACAGGGGGCTACAATGAGCAGTTCTTC. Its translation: CASSPTGTGGYNEQFF.

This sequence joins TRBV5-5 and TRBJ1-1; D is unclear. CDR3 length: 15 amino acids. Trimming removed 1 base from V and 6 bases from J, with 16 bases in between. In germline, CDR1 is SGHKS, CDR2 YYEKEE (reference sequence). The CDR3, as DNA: TGTGCCAGCAGCTTGAAGTTTGAATTAGCTCCTGAAGCTTTCTTT. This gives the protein CASSLKFELAPEAFF.

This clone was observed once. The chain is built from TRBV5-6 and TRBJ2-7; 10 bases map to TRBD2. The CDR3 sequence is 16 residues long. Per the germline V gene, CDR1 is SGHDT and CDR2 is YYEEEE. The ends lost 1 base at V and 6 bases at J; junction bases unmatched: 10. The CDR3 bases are TGTGCCAGCAGCTTGCCCCTAGCGGGGGTTACGGGCGAGCAGTACTTC. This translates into CASSLPLAGVTGEQYF.

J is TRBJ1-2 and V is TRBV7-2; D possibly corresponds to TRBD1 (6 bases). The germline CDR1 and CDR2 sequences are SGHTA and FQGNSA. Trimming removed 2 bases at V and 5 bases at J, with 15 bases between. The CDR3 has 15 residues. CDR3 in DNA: TGTGCCAGCAGCTTAACAGCGGACAGCACATATGGCTACACCTTC. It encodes CASSLTADSTYGYTF.

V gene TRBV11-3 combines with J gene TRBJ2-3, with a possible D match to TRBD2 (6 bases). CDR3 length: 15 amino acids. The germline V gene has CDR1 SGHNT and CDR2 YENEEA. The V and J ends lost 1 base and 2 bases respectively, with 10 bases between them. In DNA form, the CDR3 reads TGTGCCAGCAGCTTAGCGGGCGGGGTCACAGATACGCAGTATTTT. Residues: CASSLAGGVTDTQYF.

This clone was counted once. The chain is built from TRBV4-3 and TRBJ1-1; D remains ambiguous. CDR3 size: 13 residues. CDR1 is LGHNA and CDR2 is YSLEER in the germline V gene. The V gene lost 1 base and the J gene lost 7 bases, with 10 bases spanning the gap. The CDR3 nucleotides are TGCGCCAGCAGCCAAGGCCCCCAACTTGAAGCTTTCTTT. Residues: CASSQGPQLEAFF.

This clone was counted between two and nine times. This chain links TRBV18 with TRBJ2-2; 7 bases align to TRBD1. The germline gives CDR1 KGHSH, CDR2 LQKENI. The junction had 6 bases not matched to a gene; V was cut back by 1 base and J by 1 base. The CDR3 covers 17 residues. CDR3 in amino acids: CASSPQGAVVNTGELFF. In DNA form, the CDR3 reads TGTGCCAGCTCACCACAGGGGGCTGTAGTGAACACCGGGGAGCTGTTTTTT. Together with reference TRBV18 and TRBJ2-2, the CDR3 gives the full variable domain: NAGVMQNPRHLVRRRGQEARLRCSPMKGHSHVYWYRQLPEEGLKFMVYLQKENIIDESGMPKERFSAEFPKEGPSILRIQQVVRGDSAAYFCASSPQGAVVNTGELFFGEGSRLTVL.

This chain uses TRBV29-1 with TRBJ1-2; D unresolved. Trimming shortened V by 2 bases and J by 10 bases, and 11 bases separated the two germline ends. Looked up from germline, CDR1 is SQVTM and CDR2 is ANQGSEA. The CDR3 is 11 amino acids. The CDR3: CSVEHREDYTF. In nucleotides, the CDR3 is TGCAGCGTTGAACACCGAGAAGACTACACCTTC.

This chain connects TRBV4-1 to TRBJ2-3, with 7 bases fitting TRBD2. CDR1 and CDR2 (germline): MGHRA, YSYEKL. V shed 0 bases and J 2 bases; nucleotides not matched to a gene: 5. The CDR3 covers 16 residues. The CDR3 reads CASSQESGDPTDTQYF. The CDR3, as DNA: TGCGCCAGCAGCCAAGAGAGCGGGGACCCCACAGATACGCAGTATTTT.

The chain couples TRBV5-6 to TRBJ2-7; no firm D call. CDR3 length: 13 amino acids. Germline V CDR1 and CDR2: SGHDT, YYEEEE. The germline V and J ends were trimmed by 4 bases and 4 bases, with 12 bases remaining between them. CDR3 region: CASSLQSRYEQYF. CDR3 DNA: TGTGCCAGCAGCCTCCAGTCTAGATACGAGCAGTACTTC.

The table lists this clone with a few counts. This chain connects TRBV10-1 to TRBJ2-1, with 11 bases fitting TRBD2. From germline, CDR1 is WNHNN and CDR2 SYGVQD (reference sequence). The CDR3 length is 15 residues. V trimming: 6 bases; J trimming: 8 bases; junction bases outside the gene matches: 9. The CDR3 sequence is CASSVSGRAADEQFF. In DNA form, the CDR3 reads TGCGCCAGCAGCGTTAGCGGGAGGGCCGCGGATGAGCAGTTCTTC.

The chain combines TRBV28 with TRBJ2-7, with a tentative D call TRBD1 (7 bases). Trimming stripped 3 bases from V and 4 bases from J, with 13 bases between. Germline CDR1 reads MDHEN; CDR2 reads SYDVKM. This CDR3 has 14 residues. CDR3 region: CASSLPPGGYEQYF. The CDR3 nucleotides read TGTGCCAGCAGTTTGCCGCCAGGGGGGTACGAGCAGTACTTC.

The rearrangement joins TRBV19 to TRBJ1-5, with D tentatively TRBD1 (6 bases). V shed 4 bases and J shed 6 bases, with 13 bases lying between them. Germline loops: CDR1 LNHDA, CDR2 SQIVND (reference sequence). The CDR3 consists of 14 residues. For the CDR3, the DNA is TGTGCCAGTAGTACCGACAGGCTGGTTCAGCCCCAGCATTTT. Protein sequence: CASSTDRLVQPQHF.

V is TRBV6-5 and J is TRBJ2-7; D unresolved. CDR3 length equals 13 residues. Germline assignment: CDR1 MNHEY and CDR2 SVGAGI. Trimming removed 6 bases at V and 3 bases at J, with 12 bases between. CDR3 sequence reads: CASSPNALYEQYF. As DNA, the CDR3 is TGTGCCAGCAGCCCCAATGCGCTCTACGAGCAGTACTTC.

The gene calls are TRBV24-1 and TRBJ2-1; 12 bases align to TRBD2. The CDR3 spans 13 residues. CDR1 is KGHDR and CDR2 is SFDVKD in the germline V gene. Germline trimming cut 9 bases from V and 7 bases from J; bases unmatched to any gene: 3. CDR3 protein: CATGLAGPNEQFF. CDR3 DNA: TGTGCCACCGGACTAGCGGGGCCAAATGAGCAGTTCTTC.

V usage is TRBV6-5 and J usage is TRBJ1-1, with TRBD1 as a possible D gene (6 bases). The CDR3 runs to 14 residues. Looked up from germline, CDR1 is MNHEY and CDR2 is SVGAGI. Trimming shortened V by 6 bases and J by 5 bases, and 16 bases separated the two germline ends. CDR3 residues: CASRTPGVGTEAFF. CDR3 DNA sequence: TGTGCCAGCAGAACCCCAGGGGTGGGAACTGAAGCTTTCTTT.

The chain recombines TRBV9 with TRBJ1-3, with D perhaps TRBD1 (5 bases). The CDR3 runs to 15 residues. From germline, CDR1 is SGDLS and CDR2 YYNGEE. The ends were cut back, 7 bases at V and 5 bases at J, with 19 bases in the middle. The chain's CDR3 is CASGALEGRRNTIYF. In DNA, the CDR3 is TGTGCCAGCGGGGCCCTGGAAGGAAGGAGAAACACCATATATTTT.

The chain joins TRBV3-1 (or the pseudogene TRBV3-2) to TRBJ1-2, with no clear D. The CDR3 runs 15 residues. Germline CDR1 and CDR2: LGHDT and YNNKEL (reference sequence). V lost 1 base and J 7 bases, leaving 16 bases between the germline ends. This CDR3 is CASSQASRGLAGYTF. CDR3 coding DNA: TGTGCCAGCAGCCAAGCTTCCCGGGGTTTGGCTGGCTACACCTTC.

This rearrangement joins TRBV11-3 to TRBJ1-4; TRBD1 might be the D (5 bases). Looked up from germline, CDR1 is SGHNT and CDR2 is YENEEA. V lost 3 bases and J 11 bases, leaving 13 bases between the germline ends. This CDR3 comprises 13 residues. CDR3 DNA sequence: TGTGCCAGCAGCTTGGGGCTCGCAGGCAAACTGTTTTTT. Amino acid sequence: CASSLGLAGKLFF.

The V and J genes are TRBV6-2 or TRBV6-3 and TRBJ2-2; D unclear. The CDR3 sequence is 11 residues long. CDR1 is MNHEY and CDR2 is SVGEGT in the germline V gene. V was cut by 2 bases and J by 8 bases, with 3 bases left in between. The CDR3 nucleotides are TGTGCCAGCAGTTACGCGGGGGAGCTGTTTTTT. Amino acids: CASSYAGELFF.

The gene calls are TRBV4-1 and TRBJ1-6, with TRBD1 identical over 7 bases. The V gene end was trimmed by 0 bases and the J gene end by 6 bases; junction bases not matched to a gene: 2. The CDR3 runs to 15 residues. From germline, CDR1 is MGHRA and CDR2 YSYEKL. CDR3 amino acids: CASSQEGQSNSPLHF. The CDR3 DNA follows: TGCGCCAGCAGCCAAGAGGGACAGAGTAATTCACCCCTCCACTTT.

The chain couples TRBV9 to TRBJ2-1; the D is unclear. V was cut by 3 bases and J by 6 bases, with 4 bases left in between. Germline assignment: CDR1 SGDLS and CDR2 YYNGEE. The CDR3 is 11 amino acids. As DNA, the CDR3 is TGTGCCAGCAGCGCACTCAATGAGCAGTTCTTC. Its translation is CASSALNEQFF. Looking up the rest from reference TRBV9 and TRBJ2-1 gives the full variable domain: DSGVTQTPKHLITATGQRVTLRCSPRSGDLSVYWYQQSLDQGLQFLIQYYNGEERAKGNILERFSAQQFPDLHSELNLSSLELGDSALYFCASSALNEQFFGPGTRLTVL.

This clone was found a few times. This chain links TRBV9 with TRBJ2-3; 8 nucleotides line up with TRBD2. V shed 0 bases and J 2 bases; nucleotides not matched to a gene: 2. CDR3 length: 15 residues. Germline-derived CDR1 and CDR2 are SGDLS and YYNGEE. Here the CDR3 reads CASSVDGRATDTQYF. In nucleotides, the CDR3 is TGTGCCAGCAGCGTAGACGGGAGGGCCACAGATACGCAGTATTTT.

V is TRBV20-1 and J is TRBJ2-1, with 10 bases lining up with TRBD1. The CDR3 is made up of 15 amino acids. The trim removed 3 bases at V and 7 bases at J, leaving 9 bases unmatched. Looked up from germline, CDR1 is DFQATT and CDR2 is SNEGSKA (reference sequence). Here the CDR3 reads CSASPGTGARNEQFF. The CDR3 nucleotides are TGCAGTGCTAGTCCCGGGACAGGGGCGAGGAATGAGCAGTTCTTC.